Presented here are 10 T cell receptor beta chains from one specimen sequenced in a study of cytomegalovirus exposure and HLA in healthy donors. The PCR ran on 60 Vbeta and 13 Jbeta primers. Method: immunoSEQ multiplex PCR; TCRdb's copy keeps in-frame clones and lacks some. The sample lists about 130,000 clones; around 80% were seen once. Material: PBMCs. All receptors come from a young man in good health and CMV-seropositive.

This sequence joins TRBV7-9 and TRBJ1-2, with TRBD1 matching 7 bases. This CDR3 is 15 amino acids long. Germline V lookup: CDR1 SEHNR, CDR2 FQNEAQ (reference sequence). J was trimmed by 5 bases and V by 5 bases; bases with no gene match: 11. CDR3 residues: CASSPETGQLYGYTF. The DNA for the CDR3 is TGTGCCAGCAGCCCCGAGACAGGGCAACTGTATGGCTACACCTTC.

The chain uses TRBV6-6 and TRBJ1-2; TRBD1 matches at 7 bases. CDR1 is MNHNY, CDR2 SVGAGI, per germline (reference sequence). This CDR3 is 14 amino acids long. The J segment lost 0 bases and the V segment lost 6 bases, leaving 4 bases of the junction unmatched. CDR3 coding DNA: TGTGCCAGCAGCCAGGGGGAAACTAACTATGGCTACACCTTC. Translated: CASSQGETNYGYTF.

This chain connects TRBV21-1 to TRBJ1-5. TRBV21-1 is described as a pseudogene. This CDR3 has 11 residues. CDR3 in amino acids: CASSAYGSQHF. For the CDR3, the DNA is TGTGCCAGCAGCGCGTACGGGTCCCAGCATTTT.

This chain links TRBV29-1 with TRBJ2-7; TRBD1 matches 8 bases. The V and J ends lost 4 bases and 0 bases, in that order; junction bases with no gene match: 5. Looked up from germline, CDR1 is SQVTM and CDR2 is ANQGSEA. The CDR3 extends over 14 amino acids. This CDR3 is CSVVMGTGSYEQYF. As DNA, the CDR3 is TGCAGCGTTGTCATGGGGACAGGCTCCTACGAGCAGTACTTC.

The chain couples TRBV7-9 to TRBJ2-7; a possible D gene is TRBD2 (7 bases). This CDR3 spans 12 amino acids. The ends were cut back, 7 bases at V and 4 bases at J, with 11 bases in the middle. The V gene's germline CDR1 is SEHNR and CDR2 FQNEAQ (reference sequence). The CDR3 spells CASNGGRYEQYF. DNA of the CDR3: TGTGCCAGCAACGGGGGGCGGTACGAGCAGTACTTC.

The DNA of the CDR3 is TGCGCCAGCAGCCACGGACTGCGTGGGGATAGCAATCAGCCCCAGCATTTT. Protein sequence: CASSHGLRGDSNQPQHF. The chain is built from TRBV4-1 and TRBJ1-5; D is undetermined. V lost 3 bases and J 0 bases, leaving 15 bases between the germline ends. The CDR3 runs to 17 residues. Germline V gene lookup returns CDR1 MGHRA and CDR2 YSYEKL.

CDR3 DNA: TGTGCCAGCAGCTTAGGTAGGGCCGGCGGGGATGGCTACACCTTC. Its protein product is CASSLGRAGGDGYTF. The V and J genes are TRBV7-6 and TRBJ1-2; the D is unclear. The CDR3 extends over 15 amino acids. V lost 1 base to trimming and J lost 6 bases, with 15 bases between them. The germline V gene encodes CDR1 SGHVS and CDR2 FNYEAQ. The variable domain in full, completed from reference TRBV7-6 and TRBJ1-2, reads GAGVSQSPRYKVTKRGQDVALRCDPISGHVSLYWYRQALGQGPEFLTYFNYEAQQDKSGLPNDRFSAERPEGSISTLTIQRTEQRDSAMYRCASSLGRAGGDGYTFGSGTRLTVV.

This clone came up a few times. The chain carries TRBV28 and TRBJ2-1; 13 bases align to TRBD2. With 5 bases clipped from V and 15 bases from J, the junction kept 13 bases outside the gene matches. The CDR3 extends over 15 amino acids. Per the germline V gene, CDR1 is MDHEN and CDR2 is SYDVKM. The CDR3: CASSLPGLAGFGPFF. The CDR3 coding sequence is TGTGCCAGCAGTCTTCCGGGACTAGCGGGATTTGGTCCGTTCTTC. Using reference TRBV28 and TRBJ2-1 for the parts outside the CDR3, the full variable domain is DVKVTQSSRYLVKRTGEKVFLECVQDMDHENMFWYRQDPGLGLRLIYFSYDVKMKEKGDIPEGYSVSREKKERFSLILESASTNQTSMYLCASSLPGLAGFGPFFGPGTRLTVL.

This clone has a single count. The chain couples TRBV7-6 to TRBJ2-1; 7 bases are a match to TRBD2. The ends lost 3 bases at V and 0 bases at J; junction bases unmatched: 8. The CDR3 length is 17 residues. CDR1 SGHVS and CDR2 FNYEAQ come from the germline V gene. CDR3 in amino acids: CASSLGVAGHSYNEQFF. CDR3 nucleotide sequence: TGTGCCAGCAGCTTGGGGGTAGCGGGTCACTCCTACAATGAGCAGTTCTTC.

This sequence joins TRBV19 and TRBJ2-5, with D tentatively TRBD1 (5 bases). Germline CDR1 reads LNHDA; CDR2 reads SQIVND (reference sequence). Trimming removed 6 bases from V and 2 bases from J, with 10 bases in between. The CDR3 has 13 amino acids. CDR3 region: CASSWTQQETQYF. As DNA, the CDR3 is TGTGCCAGTAGCTGGACACAACAAGAGACCCAGTACTTC.